Below are 16 T cell receptor beta chains sequenced from a single sample in a study of neurological immune-mediated disorders. TCRdb passed the 5' RACE reads through MiXCR, listing each CDR3 protein once. Here the sample spans 30,000 to 35,000 distinct CDR3 sequences, about 3.8% being singletons. Sequenced input: CD4+ T cells from blood. The receptors originated from a woman aged 40 to 50 in good health.

This clonotype was observed many times. Germline is not matched at one junction end, which may reflect a read error. The chain links TRBV20-1 to TRBJ1-1; D perhaps matches TRBD1 (6 bases). CDR3 length: 14 amino acids. The V gene's germline CDR1 is DFQATT and CDR2 SNEGSKA (reference sequence). In DNA form, the CDR3 reads TGCAGTGCTAGAGATCCGGGGGCGGGCACTGAAGCCTTCTTT. Amino acids: CSARDPGAGTEAFF.

This clonotype was found many times. The V call is TRBV5-1, the J call TRBJ1-2, with D possibly matching TRBD1 (6 bases). CDR3 length: 14 amino acids. CDR1 is SGHRS, CDR2 YFSETQ, per germline. The germline V and J ends were trimmed by 0 bases and 2 bases, with 8 bases remaining between them. CDR3 coding DNA: TGCGCCAGCAGCTTGGGACAGGACAACTATGGCTACACCTTC. This translates into CASSLGQDNYGYTF.

This clonotype was seen at least ten times. V is TRBV5-1 and J is TRBJ2-1; D might be TRBD1 (5 bases). The germline V and J ends were trimmed by 0 bases and 15 bases, with 16 bases remaining between them. CDR1 is SGHRS, CDR2 YFSETQ, per germline. CDR3 size: 13 residues. The CDR3 sequence: CASSLEGSQLLFF. The CDR3, as DNA: TGCGCCAGCAGCTTGGAGGGGTCTCAGCTCTTGTTCTTC. Using reference TRBV5-1 and TRBJ2-1 for the parts outside the CDR3, the full variable domain is KAGVTQTPRYLIKTRGQQVTLSCSPISGHRSVSWYQQTPGQGLQFLFEYFSETQRNKGNFPGRFSGRQFSNSRSEMNVSTLELGDSALYLCASSLEGSQLLFFGPGTRLTVL.

This clonotype occurred many times. This rearrangement joins TRBV5-1 to TRBJ2-1; D unclear. V was pared by 1 base and J by 0 bases, with 8 bases between. CDR3 length: 15 residues. Germline V lookup: CDR1 SGHRS, CDR2 YFSETQ. The CDR3 reads CASSLLTDSYNEQFF. The DNA for the CDR3 is TGCGCCAGCAGCTTGCTAACGGACTCCTACAATGAGCAGTTCTTC.

This clonotype was observed at least ten times. The V and J genes are TRBV6-6 and TRBJ1-3; 7 nucleotides match TRBD1. The V gene end was trimmed by 2 bases and the J gene end by 2 bases; junction bases not matched to a gene: 3. This CDR3 has 15 residues. Looked up from germline, CDR1 is MNHNY and CDR2 is SVGAGI (reference sequence). The CDR3: CASSYPTGTGNTIYF. CDR3 DNA sequence: TGTGCCAGCAGTTACCCGACAGGGACTGGAAACACCATATATTTT.

This clonotype has ten or more counts. The rearrangement joins TRBV18 to TRBJ2-1, with D possibly matching TRBD2 (6 bases). Germline assignment: CDR1 KGHSH and CDR2 LQKENI. V lost 6 bases and J lost 0, with 12 bases in between. The CDR3 loop spans 15 amino acids. CDR3 nucleotide sequence: TGTGCCAGCTCGGTGGGGGGTGGCTCCTACAATGAGCAGTTCTTC. Its protein product is CASSVGGGSYNEQFF.

This chain links TRBV9 with TRBJ2-7; 7 bases fit TRBD1. TRBJ2-1 explains the end of the DNA better; the J call may be wrong. This CDR3 is 16 amino acids long. Per germline, CDR1 SGDLS and CDR2 YYNGEE. CDR3 sequence (DNA): TGTGCCAGCAGCGTAGACTTACAGGGGATCTACAATGAGCAGTTCTTC. It is translated as CASSVDLQGIYNEQFF.

This clonotype was observed at least ten times. The chain couples TRBV20-1 to TRBJ2-5; D may correspond to TRBD1 or TRBD2 (7 bases each). From germline, CDR1 is DFQATT and CDR2 SNEGSKA (reference sequence). The CDR3 contains 16 residues. Trimming cost V 5 bases and J 0 bases, with 19 bases left between them. CDR3 in amino acids: CSAPEGRGPYQETQYF. In nucleotides, the CDR3 is TGCAGTGCTCCCGAGGGGAGGGGGCCATACCAAGAGACCCAGTACTTC.

This clonotype came up many times. J is TRBJ2-5 and V is TRBV20-1; 10 bases are a match to TRBD2. This CDR3 comprises 14 residues. Germline V gene lookup returns CDR1 DFQATT and CDR2 SNEGSKA (reference sequence). V was pared by 3 bases and J by 5 bases, with 6 bases of the junction left unmatched. Here the CDR3 DNA reads TGCAGTGCTAGCCTAGCGGGAGTCGGGGAGACCCAGTACTTC. Protein product: CSASLAGVGETQYF.

The sample holds many counts of this clonotype. The genes are TRBV7-2 and TRBJ2-4; a weak D match, TRBD1 (8 bases). There are 15 residues in the CDR3. V was cut by 1 base and J by 7 bases, with 14 bases left in between. Looked up from germline, CDR1 is SGHTA and CDR2 is FQGNSA. The CDR3 coding sequence is TGTGCCAGCAGCTTAGAGTACAGGGGGGGGAACATTCAGTACTTC. The encoded protein is CASSLEYRGGNIQYF.

This clonotype was observed at least ten times. The rearrangement uses TRBV7-2 and TRBJ2-1, with D possibly TRBD2 on 6 matching bases. CDR1 SGHTA and CDR2 FQGNSA come from the germline V gene. This CDR3 has 13 amino acids. V was cut by 1 base and J by 10 bases, with 11 bases left in between. The CDR3 reads CASSLVTSTEQFF. The CDR3 region has the DNA TGTGCCAGCAGCTTAGTTACTAGCACCGAGCAGTTCTTC.

This clonotype was detected ten times or more. The genes are TRBV5-1 and TRBJ2-3; D remains unclear. This CDR3 contains 12 residues. V was clipped by 2 bases and J by 2 bases, with 3 bases between them. CDR1 is SGHRS, CDR2 YFSETQ, per germline. The CDR3 protein is CASSFPTDTQYF. The CDR3 DNA reads TGCGCCAGCAGCTTCCCCACAGATACGCAGTATTTT.

This clonotype was counted ten times or more. This chain connects TRBV6-2 or TRBV6-3 to TRBJ1-4, with 8 positions matching TRBD1. V shed 4 bases, J shed 10 bases, and the junction held 11 bases outside the gene matches. CDR1 and CDR2 from the germline V gene are MNHEY and SVGEGT. This CDR3 comprises 15 residues. The CDR3 coding sequence is TGTGCCAGCAGTTCTGGACAGGGACAGGTGGCAAAACTGTTTTTT. Its protein is CASSSGQGQVAKLFF.

This clonotype appeared many times. The chain joins TRBV12-3 or TRBV12-4 to TRBJ2-2; 10 nucleotides align to TRBD2. The junction had 6 bases not matched to a gene; V was cut back by 4 bases and J by 4 bases. This CDR3 is built from 16 residues. The CDR3 here is CASSSTSGELTGELFF. In DNA form, the CDR3 reads TGTGCCAGCAGTTCCACTAGCGGGGAGCTCACCGGGGAGCTGTTTTTT.

This clonotype has ten or more counts. CDR3 amino acids: CASSFGQGGGEQYF. The CDR3 coding sequence is TGTGCCAGCAGTTTCGGACAGGGCGGAGGCGAGCAGTACTTC. This chain connects TRBV12-3 or TRBV12-4 to TRBJ2-7; TRBD1 aligns across 8 bases. V shed 3 bases, J shed 6 bases, and the junction held 7 bases outside the gene matches. The CDR3 length is 14 residues.

The table lists this clonotype with many counts. The chain links TRBV6-1 to TRBJ2-1, with D maybe TRBD2 (5 bases). The germline CDR1 and CDR2 sequences are MNHNS and SASEGT. V was shortened by 1 base and J by 1 base, with 8 bases between the two germline ends. The CDR3 loop spans 15 amino acids. The CDR3 nucleotides are TGTGCCAGCAGTGAAGGCGGGCGTTCCTACAATGAGCAGTTCTTC. Amino acid sequence: CASSEGGRSYNEQFF.